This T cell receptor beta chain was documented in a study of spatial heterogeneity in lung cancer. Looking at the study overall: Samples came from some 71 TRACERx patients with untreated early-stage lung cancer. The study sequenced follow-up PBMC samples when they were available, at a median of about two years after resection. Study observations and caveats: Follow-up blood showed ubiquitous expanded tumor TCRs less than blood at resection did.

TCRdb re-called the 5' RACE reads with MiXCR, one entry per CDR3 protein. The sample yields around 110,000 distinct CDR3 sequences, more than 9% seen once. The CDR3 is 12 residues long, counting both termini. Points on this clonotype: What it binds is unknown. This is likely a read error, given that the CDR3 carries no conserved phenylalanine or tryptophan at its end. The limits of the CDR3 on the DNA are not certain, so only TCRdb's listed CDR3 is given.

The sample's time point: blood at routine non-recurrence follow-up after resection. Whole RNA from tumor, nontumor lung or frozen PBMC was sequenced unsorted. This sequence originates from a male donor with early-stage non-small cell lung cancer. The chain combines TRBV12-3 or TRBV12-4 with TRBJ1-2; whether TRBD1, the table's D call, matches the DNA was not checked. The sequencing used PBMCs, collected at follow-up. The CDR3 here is CASSFSRQGLIT.